One sample yielded the 30 T cell receptor beta chains listed below, sequenced in a study of blood T cell repertoires in COVID-19 (dated by TCRdb to about 2020). Library prep was done by the immunoSEQ multiplex PCR assay. Entries here come from immuneACCESS through TCRdb and include only in-frame sequences with V and J called. Some clones fail to appear in such tables; in the studies checked, an unresolved V gene covers under half of the shortfall, and the cause of the remainder is unknown. The sample profile shows hundreds of thousands of clones; around 86% of them were found once. 3% of the sample lies in the top ten. What was sequenced was peripheral blood. The receptors were sampled from a human donor in a cohort sampled during active COVID-19.

The V call is TRBV19, the J call TRBJ1-3; no definite D call. Germline CDR1 and CDR2: LNHDA and SQIVND (reference sequence). The CDR3 has 14 residues. V was pared by 3 bases and J by 2 bases, with 8 bases between. Written as DNA, the CDR3 is TGTGCCAGTAGTATGCGGTGGGCTGGAAACACCATATATTTT. Amino acids: CASSMRWAGNTIYF.

The rearrangement uses TRBV6-5 and TRBJ1-2; no reliable D call. The CDR3 is 14 residues long. V lost 2 bases and J lost 6, with 13 bases in between. The V gene's germline CDR1 is MNHEY and CDR2 SVGAGI. The CDR3 is CASSYEPVGDGYTF. DNA of the CDR3: TGTGCCAGCAGTTACGAACCGGTCGGGGATGGCTACACCTTC.

V and J are TRBV7-9 and TRBJ2-7; 7 bases match TRBD1. Germline V lookup: CDR1 SEHNR, CDR2 FQNEAQ (reference sequence). The CDR3 extends over 17 amino acids. The ends lost 0 bases at V and 2 bases at J; junction bases unmatched: 10. The CDR3 protein is CASSLAFETGVTYEQYF. CDR3 nucleotides: TGTGCCAGCAGCTTAGCCTTCGAAACAGGGGTTACCTACGAGCAGTACTTC.

V usage is TRBV11-1 and J usage is TRBJ2-7; no clear D. The CDR3 is 13 residues long. Germline V gives CDR1 SGHAT, CDR2 FQDESV (reference sequence). V was pared by 0 bases and J by 6 bases, with 9 bases between. CDR3 amino acids: CASSLAPPVEQYF. CDR3 nucleotide sequence: TGTGCCAGCAGCTTAGCTCCACCGGTCGAGCAGTACTTC.

The chain carries TRBV2 and TRBJ2-7; TRBD1 might be the D (6 bases). Germline CDR1 is SNHLY and CDR2 is FYNNEI. The CDR3 contains 13 residues. V gave up 5 bases and J gave up 0 bases, with 8 bases separating them. The CDR3: CASSKDSSYEQYF. Written as DNA, the CDR3 is TGTGCCAGCAGTAAGGACAGCTCCTACGAGCAGTACTTC.

The gene calls are TRBV5-1 and TRBJ2-1, with 13 bases lining up with TRBD2. The J segment lost 0 bases and the V segment lost 4 bases, leaving 13 bases of the junction unmatched. The CDR3 has 20 amino acids. Germline CDR1 SGHRS, CDR2 YFSETQ. This CDR3 is CASSPQPGLAGPFSYNEQFF. CDR3 nucleotides: TGCGCCAGCAGCCCACAACCGGGACTAGCGGGGCCGTTCTCCTACAATGAGCAGTTCTTC.

V usage is TRBV2 and J usage is TRBJ2-6; 8 nucleotides match TRBD1. Germline CDR1 is SNHLY and CDR2 is FYNNEI. V lost 5 bases to trimming and J lost 1 base; unmatched junction nucleotides: 7. CDR3 length: 17 amino acids. The CDR3 DNA reads as TGTGCCAGCAGTTCGAGGACAGGGTTTTCTGGGGCCAACGTCCTGACTTTC. It specifies CASSSRTGFSGANVLTF. Supplemented by reference TRBV2 and TRBJ2-6, the full variable domain reads EPEVTQTPSHQVTQMGQEVILRCVPISNHLYFYWYRQILGQKVEFLVSFYNNEISEKSEIFDDQFSVERPDGSNFTLKIRSTKLEDSAMYFCASSSRTGFSGANVLTFGAGSRLTVL.

The chain recombines TRBV19 with TRBJ1-2; D unresolved. The germline V gene encodes CDR1 LNHDA and CDR2 SQIVND (reference sequence). Trimming took 7 bases from V and 8 from J, leaving 20 bases between them. This CDR3 comprises 14 residues. In DNA form, the CDR3 reads TGTGCCAGTACCGCCCCGCAGAGGTTCTACGGCTACACCTTC. It is translated as CASTAPQRFYGYTF.

This rearrangement joins TRBV28 to TRBJ2-2; TRBD2 aligns across 7 bases. The CDR3 is made up of 17 amino acids. J was trimmed by 0 bases and V by 2 bases; bases with no gene match: 6. CDR1 is MDHEN, CDR2 SYDVKM, per germline. The CDR3 reads CASSLGSGIPNTGELFF. CDR3 bases: TGTGCCAGCAGTTTAGGAAGCGGGATCCCGAACACCGGGGAGCTGTTTTTT.

This clone was detected only once. The chain combines TRBV5-5 with TRBJ1-1; 8 positions match TRBD1. There are 14 residues in the CDR3. With 4 bases clipped from V and 4 bases from J, the junction kept 6 bases outside the gene matches. Germline V lookup: CDR1 SGHKS, CDR2 YYEKEE (reference sequence). CDR3 in amino acids: CASSQQTGGTEAFF. The DNA of the CDR3 is TGTGCCAGCAGCCAGCAAACAGGGGGCACTGAAGCTTTCTTT. Using reference TRBV5-5 and TRBJ1-1 for the parts outside the CDR3, the full variable domain is DAGVTQSPTHLIKTRGQQVTLRCSPISGHKSVSWYQQVLGQGPQFIFQYYEKEERGRGNFPDRFSARQFPNYSSELNVNALLLGDSALYLCASSQQTGGTEAFFGQGTRLTVV.

The chain links TRBV6-5 to TRBJ1-1; tentatively, D is TRBD1 (6 bases). CDR3 size: 13 residues. Germline lookup yields CDR1 MNHEY and CDR2 SVGAGI. V dropped 6 bases and J dropped 10 bases, with 18 bases sitting between them. The CDR3 loop reads CASRPRGIRGAFF. CDR3 nucleotide sequence: TGTGCCAGCAGACCGAGGGGGATACGGGGAGCTTTCTTT.

This chain uses TRBV2 with TRBJ2-1; 7 bases are a match to TRBD2. With 2 bases clipped from V and 8 bases from J, the junction kept 6 bases outside the gene matches. The germline V gene has CDR1 SNHLY and CDR2 FYNNEI. The CDR3 extends over 14 amino acids. CDR3 in amino acids: CASSEWASGYEQFF. The DNA for the CDR3 is TGTGCCAGCAGTGAATGGGCTAGCGGATATGAGCAGTTCTTC.

As regards this clone: This same CDR3 is encoded by further DNA sequences in the sample. The chain combines TRBV18 with TRBJ2-7; possible D gene TRBD1, 5 bases. CDR1 is KGHSH and CDR2 is LQKENI in the germline V gene. V was shortened by 1 base and J by 0 bases, with 7 bases between the two germline ends. CDR3 length: 14 amino acids. The CDR3: CASSPRGSSYEQYF. CDR3 sequence (DNA): TGTGCCAGCTCACCACGGGGCAGCTCCTACGAGCAGTACTTC.

This chain links TRBV7-2 with TRBJ2-2; the match to TRBD2 covers 11 bases. The trim removed 3 bases at V and 0 bases at J, leaving 0 bases unmatched. The germline gives CDR1 SGHTA, CDR2 FQGNSA. This CDR3 spans 16 amino acids. CDR3 nucleotides: TGTGCCAGCAGCTTTAGCGGGGGGGCGAACACCGGGGAGCTGTTTTTT. Translation: CASSFSGGANTGELFF.

This rearrangement joins TRBV18 to TRBJ1-2, with a tentative D call TRBD1 (5 bases). Germline V gene sequence: CDR1 KGHSH, CDR2 LQKENI. CDR3 length: 15 amino acids. V was pared by 5 bases and J by 2 bases, with 15 bases between. The CDR3 reads CASSSGLLSNYGYTF. The DNA for the CDR3 is TGTGCCAGCTCATCGGGACTCTTATCAAACTATGGCTACACCTTC.

This CDR3 reads CASSPRGMSYEQYF. CDR3 sequence (DNA): TGCGCCAGCAGCCCGAGGGGGATGTCCTACGAGCAGTACTTC. The chain joins TRBV4-1 to TRBJ2-7, with D perhaps matching TRBD1 (6 bases). CDR1 is MGHRA, CDR2 YSYEKL, per germline. The CDR3 has 14 residues. Deletions cut 4 bases from V and 1 base from J, with 11 bases between.

The chain couples TRBV27 to TRBJ2-1, with 7 bases aligning to TRBD1. CDR3 length: 14 amino acids. The V and J ends lost 6 bases and 2 bases, in that order; junction bases with no gene match: 4. Germline lookup yields CDR1 MNHEY and CDR2 SMNVEV (reference sequence). CDR3 protein: CASSTGQAYNEQFF. The CDR3 nucleotides are TGTGCCAGCAGCACAGGACAGGCCTACAATGAGCAGTTCTTC.

V is TRBV2 and J is TRBJ2-1; weak D call: TRBD1 (5 bases). The CDR3 contains 13 residues. CDR1 SNHLY and CDR2 FYNNEI come from the germline V gene. The V end was cut by 3 bases, the J end by 9 bases, with 12 bases between. Here the CDR3 reads CASSEVVRGEQFF. DNA for the CDR3: TGTGCCAGCAGTGAGGTAGTTAGGGGTGAGCAGTTCTTC.

The chain recombines TRBV30 with TRBJ2-1, with D uncertain. CDR1 is GTSNPN and CDR2 is SVGIG in the germline V gene (reference sequence). This CDR3 is built from 11 residues. V lost 4 bases to trimming and J lost 3 bases, with 4 bases between them. The CDR3 here is CAWTDYNEQFF. CDR3 DNA sequence: TGTGCCTGGACAGACTACAATGAGCAGTTCTTC.

In its sample, this clone was seen once. The J gene is TRBJ2-7, the V gene TRBV15; tentative D call: TRBD2 (7 bases). Germline V gene sequence: CDR1 LNHNV, CDR2 YYDKDF (reference sequence). The CDR3 runs to 16 residues. Trimming cost V 0 bases and J 4 bases, with 16 bases left between them. The DNA for the CDR3 is TGTGCCACCAGCAGAGATGTCCGGGGGGCGGGGTACGAGCAGTACTTC. This translates into CATSRDVRGAGYEQYF.

The chain uses TRBV30 and TRBJ2-7, with a weak D call TRBD1 (6 bases). The CDR3 spans 15 residues. V lost 2 bases, J lost 3 bases, and 17 bases lay in between. The germline V gene encodes CDR1 GTSNPN and CDR2 SVGIG (reference sequence). CDR3 DNA sequence: TGTGCCTGGAGTACCATTCAGGGGATCGGCTACGAGCAGTACTTC. Protein product: CAWSTIQGIGYEQYF.

J is TRBJ2-7 and V is TRBV7-6, with 7 bases lining up with TRBD2. V trimming: 1 base; J trimming: 6 bases; junction bases outside the gene matches: 3. The germline CDR1 and CDR2 sequences are SGHVS and FNYEAQ. The CDR3 is 13 residues long. The CDR3 DNA sequence: TGTGCCAGCAGCTTAGGCAGGGAGGGCGAGCAGTACTTC. It specifies CASSLGREGEQYF.

The chain links TRBV30 to TRBJ1-3; D might be TRBD1 (5 bases). Trimming shortened V by 0 bases and J by 2 bases, and 14 bases separated the two germline ends. Germline V CDR1 and CDR2: GTSNPN, SVGIG (reference sequence). This CDR3 is built from 16 residues. This CDR3 is CAWSVLGEVPGNTIYF. DNA for the CDR3: TGTGCCTGGAGTGTACTGGGGGAGGTACCTGGAAACACCATATATTTT. Variable domain in full (rest from reference TRBV30 and TRBJ1-3): SQTIHQWPATLVQPVGSPLSLECTVEGTSNPNLYWYRQAAGRGLQLLFYSVGIGQISSEVPQNLSASRPQDRQFILSSKKLLLSDSGFYLCAWSVLGEVPGNTIYFGEGSWLTVV.

The chain employs TRBV11-2 and TRBJ2-1; the match to TRBD1 covers 7 bases. V lost 5 bases, J lost 2 bases, and 3 bases stayed unmatched. The germline V gene has CDR1 SGHAT and CDR2 FQNNGV. The CDR3 has 14 amino acids. In DNA form, the CDR3 reads TGTGCCAGCAGCATAGGGGGCGCCTACAATGAGCAGTTCTTC. The encoded protein is CASSIGGAYNEQFF.

This chain connects TRBV25-1 to TRBJ2-7; D gene unclear. Germline CDR1 MGHDK, CDR2 SYGVNS. Trimming stripped 1 base from V and 6 bases from J, with 7 bases between. This CDR3 has 12 amino acids. CDR3 amino acids: CASSELLGEQYF. In DNA, the CDR3 is TGTGCCAGCAGTGAATTACTTGGCGAGCAGTACTTC.

In its sample, this clone is medium-sized (0.01 to 0.1%). The CDR3 reads CASSQEGLAAQETQYF. The CDR3 coding sequence is TGCGCCAGCAGCCAAGAAGGACTAGCCGCACAAGAGACCCAGTACTTC. The chain carries TRBV4-1 and TRBJ2-5, with 8 bases identical to TRBD2. In germline, CDR1 is MGHRA, CDR2 YSYEKL. V was clipped by 0 bases and J by 2 bases; unmatched bases: 5. The CDR3 extends over 16 amino acids.

The chain has TRBV29-1 and TRBJ1-2; 8 nucleotides line up with TRBD1. The ends lost 7 bases at V and 7 bases at J; junction bases unmatched: 20. CDR1 SQVTM and CDR2 ANQGSEA come from the germline V gene. CDR3 length equals 16 residues. The CDR3 sequence: CSASQGEAFRESGYTF. Here the CDR3 DNA reads TGCAGCGCTTCACAGGGGGAGGCGTTTCGGGAAAGTGGCTACACCTTC.

This clone was found a few times. This chain connects TRBV2 to TRBJ1-2; a weak D match, TRBD1 (6 bases). The CDR3 spans 13 residues. V lost 7 bases and J 4 bases, leaving 13 bases between the germline ends. Germline V lookup: CDR1 SNHLY, CDR2 FYNNEI. For the CDR3, the DNA is TGTGCCAGCACTCCGGACAGATCCTATGGCTACACCTTC. It codes for CASTPDRSYGYTF.

This clone is a singleton in its sample. The chain links TRBV7-2 to TRBJ2-5, with D possibly TRBD2 on 5 matching bases. CDR3 length: 14 amino acids. CDR1 is SGHTA, CDR2 FQGNSA, per germline. The V end lost 5 bases, the J end lost 2 bases, and 12 bases lay between the germline ends. The CDR3 here is CASSLRTGQETQYF. Here the CDR3 DNA reads TGTGCCAGCAGCCTCCGGACGGGGCAAGAGACCCAGTACTTC. The full variable domain, rest sourced from reference TRBV7-2 and TRBJ2-5, is GAGVSQSPSNKVTEKGKDVELRCDPISGHTALYWYRQSLGQGLEFLIYFQGNSAPDKSGLPSDRFSAERTGGSVSTLTIQRTQQEDSAVYLCASSLRTGQETQYFGPGTRLLVL.

This clone has just a few counts. The chain combines TRBV2 with TRBJ2-1; D ambiguous. CDR1 and CDR2 from the germline V gene are SNHLY and FYNNEI. Trimming pared 3 bases from V and 9 bases from J, leaving 18 bases between. The CDR3 consists of 15 residues. CDR3 coding DNA: TGTGCCAGCAGTGATTGGGCTCGAATAGTAAGTGAGCAGTTCTTC. Its translation: CASSDWARIVSEQFF.